A single sample is the source of the 22 T cell receptor beta chains below, sequenced in a study of blood T cell repertoires in COVID-19 (dated by TCRdb to 2018 to 2020). The library was obtained by the immunoSEQ multiplex PCR assay. What TCRdb holds here is the immuneACCESS table cut down to in-frame rearrangements. Part of the clones is not present; checked against another copy, under half of the missing clones reflect an unresolved V gene, and the others are unexplained. Recorded for this sample are around 240,000 clones; 75% to 90% of them occurred a single time. The top ten clones comprise over 1.5% of the sample. The material sequenced was PBMCs or T cells enriched from blood (not recorded which). All receptors come from a woman aged 45-65 years who had recovered from COVID-19.

The genes are TRBV5-1 and TRBJ1-2; TRBD1 is a possible D gene (6 bases). CDR3 length: 16 residues. Germline CDR1 is SGHRS and CDR2 is YFSETQ. The V and J ends lost 2 bases and 0 bases respectively, with 14 bases between them. The CDR3 nucleotides read TGCGCCAGCAGCTTAAACAGGGTGTCCCCTAACTATGGCTACACCTTC. Its protein product is CASSLNRVSPNYGYTF.

The J gene is TRBJ1-2, the V gene TRBV19; 8 positions agree with TRBD1. V was pared by 7 bases and J by 7 bases, with 20 bases of the junction left unmatched. The CDR3 spans 17 residues. Germline assignment: CDR1 LNHDA and CDR2 SQIVND (reference sequence). The CDR3 here is CASTDWGQVTLGSGYTF. DNA of the CDR3: TGTGCCAGTACCGACTGGGGACAGGTAACGTTGGGGAGTGGCTACACCTTC.

This clone is a singleton in its sample. This rearrangement joins TRBV7-9 to TRBJ1-1; the D is unclear. Germline CDR1 reads SEHNR; CDR2 reads FQNEAQ (reference sequence). There are 12 residues in the CDR3. The V end was cut by 6 bases, the J end by 7 bases, with 12 bases between. The CDR3 coding sequence is TGTGCCAGCAGTTTTTGGGCCGGTGAAGCTTTCTTT. This sequence encodes CASSFWAGEAFF.

The J gene is TRBJ1-2, the V gene TRBV5-4, with D tentatively TRBD1 (6 bases). Germline assignment: CDR1 SGHNT and CDR2 YYREEE (reference sequence). The V gene lost 1 base and the J gene lost 8 bases, with 12 bases spanning the gap. The CDR3 is 13 amino acids. CDR3 amino acids: CASSLQGMEGYTF. The DNA of the CDR3 is TGTGCCAGCAGCTTGCAGGGGATGGAGGGCTACACCTTC.

This chain connects TRBV28 to TRBJ2-2; D is uncertain. This CDR3 comprises 13 residues. The germline CDR1 and CDR2 sequences are MDHEN and SYDVKM. The V and J ends lost 7 bases and 2 bases respectively, with 8 bases between them. CDR3 region: CASTNRNTGELFF. The CDR3, as DNA: TGTGCCAGCACAAACAGAAACACCGGGGAGCTGTTTTTT.

The chain carries TRBV4-2 and TRBJ2-7; TRBD2 is a possible D gene (5 bases). V was trimmed by 0 bases and J by 0 bases, leaving 12 bases between them. From germline, CDR1 is LGHNA and CDR2 YNFKEQ. This CDR3 has 16 residues. The CDR3 spells CASSQEEATISYEQYF. CDR3 DNA sequence: TGTGCCAGCAGCCAAGAGGAGGCGACAATCTCCTACGAGCAGTACTTC.

This chain uses TRBV5-1 with TRBJ1-1; D is possibly TRBD1 (6 bases). Trimming left V 7 bases short and J 4 bases short, with 20 bases between. There are 15 residues in the CDR3. Germline CDR1 reads SGHRS; CDR2 reads YFSETQ. The CDR3 DNA reads as TGCGCCAGCGCCGCCCAGGGGTTCTTGGGCACTGAAGCTTTCTTT. Translated, it gives CASAAQGFLGTEAFF.

V usage is TRBV28 and J usage is TRBJ2-7; 9 positions agree with TRBD1. Per germline, CDR1 MDHEN and CDR2 SYDVKM. J gave up 4 bases and V 8 bases, and 6 bases lay outside the gene matches. This CDR3 contains 13 residues. CDR3 protein: CASFLQGAYEQYF. As DNA, the CDR3 is TGTGCCAGCTTCCTACAGGGGGCTTACGAGCAGTACTTC. The full variable domain, its missing parts supplied by reference TRBV28 and TRBJ2-7, is DVKVTQSSRYLVKRTGEKVFLECVQDMDHENMFWYRQDPGLGLRLIYFSYDVKMKEKGDIPEGYSVSREKKERFSLILESASTNQTSMYLCASFLQGAYEQYFGPGTRLTVT.

The chain couples TRBV5-1 to TRBJ2-2, with a possible D match to TRBD1 (5 bases). V lost 4 bases to trimming and J lost 0 bases, with 10 bases between them. This CDR3 region has 15 residues. The germline CDR1 and CDR2 sequences are SGHRS and YFSETQ. CDR3 region: CASSRRTSNTGELFF. CDR3 sequence (DNA): TGCGCCAGCAGCCGAAGGACATCGAACACCGGGGAGCTGTTTTTT.

This clone was seen a handful of times. The rearrangement uses TRBV11-2 and TRBJ2-1, with 7 bases aligning to TRBD2. Per the germline V gene, CDR1 is SGHAT and CDR2 is FQNNGV. The CDR3 contains 17 residues. V lost 5 bases to trimming and J lost 3 bases; unmatched junction nucleotides: 13. The CDR3, as DNA: TGTGCCAGCAGCGTTAGTTCGGGTGGGAGGGGCTACAATGAGCAGTTCTTC. It translates to CASSVSSGGRGYNEQFF.

CDR3 loop: CATSRDYATEPQHF. In DNA form, the CDR3 reads TGTGCCACCAGCAGAGATTATGCGACAGAGCCCCAGCATTTT. The chain uses TRBV15 and TRBJ1-5; D possibly corresponds to TRBD1 (5 bases). V dropped 0 bases and J dropped 8 bases, with 11 bases sitting between them. CDR3 length: 14 amino acids. Germline-derived CDR1 and CDR2 are LNHNV and YYDKDF (reference sequence). Combining the CDR3 with reference TRBV15 and TRBJ1-5 gives the whole variable domain DAMVIQNPRYQVTQFGKPVTLSCSQTLNHNVMYWYQQKSSQAPKLLFHYYDKDFNNEADTPDNFQSRRPNTSFCFLDIRSPGLGDTAMYLCATSRDYATEPQHFGDGTRLSIL.

There are a few counts of this clone. The chain carries TRBV10-3 and TRBJ2-7; D gene uncertain. This CDR3 contains 12 residues. V was pared by 3 bases and J by 4 bases, with 7 bases between. The germline V gene encodes CDR1 ENHRY and CDR2 SYGVKD. The CDR3 reads CAISDWRYEQYF. The CDR3 bases are TGTGCCATCAGTGACTGGCGGTACGAGCAGTACTTC.

In its sample, this clone was seen a few times. The chain has TRBV27 and TRBJ2-7; 10 positions match TRBD2. This CDR3 is built from 14 residues. CDR1 is MNHEY and CDR2 is SMNVEV in the germline V gene (reference sequence). The ends lost 7 bases at V and 7 bases at J; junction bases unmatched: 10. The CDR3 region has the DNA TGTGCCAGCAACGGGCTAGCGGGAGAGGGGGAGCAGTACTTC. Translated, it gives CASNGLAGEGEQYF.

The chain has TRBV27 and TRBJ2-7; unclear D gene. V lost 6 bases and J 5 bases, leaving 17 bases between the germline ends. This CDR3 comprises 14 residues. The germline gives CDR1 MNHEY, CDR2 SMNVEV (reference sequence). The CDR3: CASRPGSHLNEQYF. In DNA form, the CDR3 reads TGTGCCAGCAGGCCCGGGTCCCACCTAAACGAGCAGTACTTC.

This clone was seen a few times. V usage is TRBV28 and J usage is TRBJ1-1; D is possibly TRBD1 (5 bases). This CDR3 has 14 amino acids. Per the germline V gene, CDR1 is MDHEN and CDR2 is SYDVKM. Trimming took 7 bases from V and 2 from J, leaving 14 bases between them. CDR3 in amino acids: CASNSLTANTEAFF. CDR3 coding DNA: TGTGCCAGCAATTCCTTGACAGCCAACACTGAAGCTTTCTTT.

The chain joins TRBV2 to TRBJ2-7; 7 nucleotides line up with TRBD1. With V trimmed by 3 bases and J by 5 bases, 7 bases remained unmatched. The V gene's germline CDR1 is SNHLY and CDR2 FYNNEI. CDR3 length equals 14 residues. CDR3 DNA sequence: TGTGCCAGCAGTGAGGCGGACAGGTTTCACGAGCAGTACTTC. The encoded protein is CASSEADRFHEQYF.

This clone was seen a handful of times. The rearrangement joins TRBV3-1 (or the pseudogene TRBV3-2) to TRBJ1-6, with D possibly matching TRBD1 (6 bases). Germline loops: CDR1 LGHDT, CDR2 YNNKEL (reference sequence). The ends were cut back, 5 bases at V and 10 bases at J, with 9 bases in the middle. This CDR3 contains 12 residues. CDR3 DNA: TGTGCCAGCAGCACAGGGCGGTCACCCCTCCACTTT. Residues: CASSTGRSPLHF.

V is TRBV2 and J is TRBJ2-4, with 7 bases that match TRBD1. This CDR3 contains 13 residues. V trimming: 6 bases; J trimming: 3 bases; junction bases outside the gene matches: 2. The germline V gene encodes CDR1 SNHLY and CDR2 FYNNEI. CDR3 amino acids: CASRTGFKNIQYF. The CDR3 nucleotides read TGTGCCAGCAGGACAGGGTTCAAAAACATTCAGTACTTC.

The chain has TRBV7-3 and TRBJ2-6; D possibly corresponds to TRBD1 (6 bases). V was pared by 4 bases and J by 0 bases, with 19 bases between. Germline CDR1 SGHTA, CDR2 FQGTGA. The CDR3 totals 19 residues. CDR3 loop: CASSSEQGYKTSGANVLTF. The DNA for the CDR3 is TGTGCCAGCAGCTCCGAACAGGGATACAAAACCTCTGGGGCCAACGTCCTGACTTTC.

V and J are TRBV2 and TRBJ2-3, with D unresolved. CDR1 SNHLY and CDR2 FYNNEI come from the germline V gene. V shed 8 bases and J shed 0 bases, with 12 bases lying between them. The length of the CDR3 is 14 residues. CDR3 region: CASGPGLSTDTQYF. For the CDR3, the DNA is TGTGCCAGCGGTCCGGGTTTGAGCACAGATACGCAGTATTTT. The full variable domain, completed using reference TRBV2 and TRBJ2-3, is EPEVTQTPSHQVTQMGQEVILRCVPISNHLYFYWYRQILGQKVEFLVSFYNNEISEKSEIFDDQFSVERPDGSNFTLKIRSTKLEDSAMYFCASGPGLSTDTQYFGPGTRLTVL.

This rearrangement joins TRBV3-1 (or the pseudogene TRBV3-2) to TRBJ2-1, with TRBD2 identical over 7 bases. The CDR3 sequence is 15 residues long. The V gene end was trimmed by 6 bases and the J gene end by 10 bases; junction bases not matched to a gene: 15. Germline assignment: CDR1 LGHDT and CDR2 YNNKEL (reference sequence). The CDR3 DNA reads TGTGCCAGCAGTATCGTGGGAGGGCCCAGCGGCGAGCAGTTCTTC. The encoded protein is CASSIVGGPSGEQFF.

This clone was detected only a few times. The chain combines TRBV28 with TRBJ2-7, with 15 nucleotides matching TRBD2. CDR1 and CDR2 from the germline V gene are MDHEN and SYDVKM. CDR3 size: 16 residues. With V trimmed by 6 bases and J by 2 bases, 5 bases remained unmatched. The CDR3 sequence is CASSPRTSGRAYEQYF. The DNA for the CDR3 is TGTGCCAGCAGCCCTCGGACTAGCGGGAGGGCCTACGAGCAGTACTTC. Full variable domain (rest looked up from reference TRBV28 and TRBJ2-7): DVKVTQSSRYLVKRTGEKVFLECVQDMDHENMFWYRQDPGLGLRLIYFSYDVKMKEKGDIPEGYSVSREKKERFSLILESASTNQTSMYLCASSPRTSGRAYEQYFGPGTRLTVT.